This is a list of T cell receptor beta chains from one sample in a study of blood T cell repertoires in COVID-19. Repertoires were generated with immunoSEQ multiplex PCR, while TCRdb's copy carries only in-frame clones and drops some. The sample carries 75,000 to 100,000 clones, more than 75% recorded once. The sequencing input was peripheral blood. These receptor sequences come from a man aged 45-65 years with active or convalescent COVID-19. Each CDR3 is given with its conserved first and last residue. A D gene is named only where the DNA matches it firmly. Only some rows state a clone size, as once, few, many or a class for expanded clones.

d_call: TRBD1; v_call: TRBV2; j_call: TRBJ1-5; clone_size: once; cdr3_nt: TGTGCCAGCAGGTCCGACAGGGTCTCGAATCAGCCCCAGCATTTT; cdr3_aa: CASRSDRVSNQPQHF
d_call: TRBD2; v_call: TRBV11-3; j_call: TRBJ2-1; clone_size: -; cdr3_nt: TGTGCCAGCAGCACTAGCGGGGGGGCCTATGAGCAGTTCTTC; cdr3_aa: CASSTSGGAYEQFF
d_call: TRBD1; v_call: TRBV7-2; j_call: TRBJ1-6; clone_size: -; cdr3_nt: TGTGCCAGCAGCTCTACAGGGGGCGCGTCACCCCTCCACTTT; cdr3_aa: CASSSTGGASPLHF
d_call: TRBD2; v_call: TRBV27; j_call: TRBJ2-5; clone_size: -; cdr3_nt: TGTGCCAGCAGCCTAGCGGGGGACGAGACCCAGTACTTC; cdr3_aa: CASSLAGDETQYF
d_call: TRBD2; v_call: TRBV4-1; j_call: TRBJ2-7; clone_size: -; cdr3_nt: TGCGCCAGCAGCCACACCAGCAGTAGCGGGGGGGCCTACGAGCAGTACTTC; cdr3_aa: CASSHTSSSGGAYEQYF
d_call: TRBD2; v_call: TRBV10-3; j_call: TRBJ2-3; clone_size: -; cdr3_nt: TGTGCCATTAGGACTAGCGGGGGATACACAGATACGCAGTATTTT; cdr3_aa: CAIRTSGGYTDTQYF
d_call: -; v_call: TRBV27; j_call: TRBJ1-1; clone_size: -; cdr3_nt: TGTGCCAGCAGGCTGACAGCGAACACTGAAGCTTTCTTT; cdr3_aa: CASRLTANTEAFF
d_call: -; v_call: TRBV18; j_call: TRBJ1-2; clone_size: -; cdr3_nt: TGTGCCAGCTCACCACCAAATAAAAACTATGGCTACACCTTC; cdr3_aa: CASSPPNKNYGYTF
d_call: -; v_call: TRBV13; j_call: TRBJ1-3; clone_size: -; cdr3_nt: TGTGCCAGCAGCCTTCGACAGTCGGCTTCTGGAAACACCATATATTTT; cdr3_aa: CASSLRQSASGNTIYF
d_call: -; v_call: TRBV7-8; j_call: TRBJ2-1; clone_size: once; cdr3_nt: TGTGCCAGCAGCTTAAAGATGACGGGGTTTAATGAGCAGTTCTTC; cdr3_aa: CASSLKMTGFNEQFF
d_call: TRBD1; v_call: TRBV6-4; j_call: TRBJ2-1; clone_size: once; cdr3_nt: TGTGCCAGCAGTGACTCGGGGGACAGGGTGGGACATGAGCAGTTCTTC; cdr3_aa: CASSDSGDRVGHEQFF
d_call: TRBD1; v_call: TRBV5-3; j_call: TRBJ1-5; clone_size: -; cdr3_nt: TGTGCCAGAAGCCTCCAACACAGGGGGGTGAGCATCAATCAGCCCCAGCATTTT; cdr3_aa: CARSLQHRGVSINQPQHF
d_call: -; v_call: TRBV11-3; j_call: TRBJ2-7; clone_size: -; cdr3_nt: TGTGCCAGCAGCTTGAACAGGGCCAACGAGCAGTACTTC; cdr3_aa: CASSLNRANEQYF
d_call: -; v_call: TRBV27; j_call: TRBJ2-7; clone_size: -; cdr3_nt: TGTGCCAGCAGTGTAGCGGGACAGCAATCCTACGAGCAGTACTTC; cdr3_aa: CASSVAGQQSYEQYF
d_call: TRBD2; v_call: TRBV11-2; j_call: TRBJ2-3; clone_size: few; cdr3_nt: TGTGCCAGCAGCCACCCGACTAGCGGGGGGGCAGATACGCAGTATTTT; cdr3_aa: CASSHPTSGGADTQYF
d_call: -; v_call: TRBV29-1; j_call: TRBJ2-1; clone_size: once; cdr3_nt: TGCAGCGTTGAAGATGAGCTTTACAATGAGCAGTTCTTC; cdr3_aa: CSVEDELYNEQFF
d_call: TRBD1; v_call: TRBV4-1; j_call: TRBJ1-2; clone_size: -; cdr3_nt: TGCGCCAGCAGCCCCCCGACAGGGGTCTATGGCTACACCTTC; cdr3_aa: CASSPPTGVYGYTF
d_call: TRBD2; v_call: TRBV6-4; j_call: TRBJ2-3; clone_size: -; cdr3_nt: TGTGCCAGCAGTGCGACTAGCGGGGGCACAGATACGCAGTATTTT; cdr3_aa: CASSATSGGTDTQYF
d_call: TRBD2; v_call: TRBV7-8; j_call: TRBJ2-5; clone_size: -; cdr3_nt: TGTGCCAGCAGCCGAGCGGGGGGCCAAGAGACCCAGTACTTC; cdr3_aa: CASSRAGGQETQYF
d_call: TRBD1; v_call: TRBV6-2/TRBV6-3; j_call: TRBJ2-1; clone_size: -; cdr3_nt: TGTGCCAGCAGCCCTGATGGACAGGGGGCGCAGAATGAGCAGTTCTTC; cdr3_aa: CASSPDGQGAQNEQFF
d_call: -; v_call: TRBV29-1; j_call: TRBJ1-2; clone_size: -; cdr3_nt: TGCAGCGCACATCAGGGGAACTATGGCTACACCTTC; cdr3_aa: CSAHQGNYGYTF
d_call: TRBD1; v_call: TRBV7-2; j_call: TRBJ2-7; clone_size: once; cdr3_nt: TGTGCCAGCAGCCCAGAGGGACAGGGGGGCGAGCAGTACTTC; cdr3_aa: CASSPEGQGGEQYF
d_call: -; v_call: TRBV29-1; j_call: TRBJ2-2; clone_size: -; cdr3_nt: TGCAGCGTTGAAGATGGCCTCAGAGGCCGGGAGCTGTTTTTT; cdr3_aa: CSVEDGLRGRELFF
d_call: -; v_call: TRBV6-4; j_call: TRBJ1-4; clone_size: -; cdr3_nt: TGTGCCAGCAGTGACCAGGGTGGGCGAAAACTGTTTTTT; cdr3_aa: CASSDQGGRKLFF
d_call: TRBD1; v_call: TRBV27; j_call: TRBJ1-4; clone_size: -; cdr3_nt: TGTGCCAGCGCGGACAGGGGGCAAGCAAAACTGTTTTTT; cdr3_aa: CASADRGQAKLFF
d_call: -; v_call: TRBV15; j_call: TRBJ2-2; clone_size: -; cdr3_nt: TGTGCCACTCGACCGGGACATCTTACCGGGGAGCTGTTTTTT; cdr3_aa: CATRPGHLTGELFF
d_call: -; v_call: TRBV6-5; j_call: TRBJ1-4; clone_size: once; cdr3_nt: TGTGCCAGCAGTACAGATCCTTCGGATGAAAAACTGTTTTTT; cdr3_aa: CASSTDPSDEKLFF
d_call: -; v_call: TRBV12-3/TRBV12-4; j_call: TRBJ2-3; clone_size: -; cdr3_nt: TGTGCCAGCAGTTCGAGCACAGATACGCAGTATTTT; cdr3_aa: CASSSSTDTQYF
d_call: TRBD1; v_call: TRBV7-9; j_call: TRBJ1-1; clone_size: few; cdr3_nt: TGTGCCAGCAGCCTCGGACAGGGGTACACTGAAGCTTTCTTT; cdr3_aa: CASSLGQGYTEAFF
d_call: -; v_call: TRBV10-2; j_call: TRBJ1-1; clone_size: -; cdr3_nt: TGCGCCAGCTCGGAGGGGTTCCGGAACACTGAAGCTTTCTTT; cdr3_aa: CASSEGFRNTEAFF
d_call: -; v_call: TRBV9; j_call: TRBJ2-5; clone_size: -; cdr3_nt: TGTGCCAGCAGCGTAGGCAGGGAAGAGACCCAGTACTTC; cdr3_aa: CASSVGREETQYF
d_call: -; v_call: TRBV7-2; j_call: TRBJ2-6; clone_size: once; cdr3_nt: TGTGCCAGCAGCATATTATCAGGGGTATCTGGGGCCAACGTCCTGACTTTC; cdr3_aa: CASSILSGVSGANVLTF
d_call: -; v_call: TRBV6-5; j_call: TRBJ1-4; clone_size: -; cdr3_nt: TGTGCCACCCGGGGAGCCGAAAAACTGTTTTTT; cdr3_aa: CATRGAEKLFF
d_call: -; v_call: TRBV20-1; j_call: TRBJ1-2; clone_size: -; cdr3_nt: TGCAGTGCTAGAGGGGGGGAGGGCTACACCTTC; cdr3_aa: CSARGGEGYTF
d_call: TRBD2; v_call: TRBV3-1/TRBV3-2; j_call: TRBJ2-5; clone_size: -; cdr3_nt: TGTGCCAGCAGCCAAAGCGGGCCGGGACTAGCGGTTCAAGAGACCCAGTACTTC; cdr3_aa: CASSQSGPGLAVQETQYF
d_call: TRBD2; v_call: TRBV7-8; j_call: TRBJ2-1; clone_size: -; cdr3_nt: TGTGCCAGCAGCAAGACTAGCGGGTCCTACAATGAGCAGTTCTTC; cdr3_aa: CASSKTSGSYNEQFF
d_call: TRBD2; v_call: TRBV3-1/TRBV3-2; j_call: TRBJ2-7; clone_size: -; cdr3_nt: TGTGCCAGCAGCCAAGATCGAAGCGGGGGGCACTACGAGCAGTACTTC; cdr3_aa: CASSQDRSGGHYEQYF
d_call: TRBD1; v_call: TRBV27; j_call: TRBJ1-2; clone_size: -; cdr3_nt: TGTGCCAGCAGTTTTCGGTCAGGGGGCGGTAACTATGGCTACACCTTC; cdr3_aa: CASSFRSGGGNYGYTF
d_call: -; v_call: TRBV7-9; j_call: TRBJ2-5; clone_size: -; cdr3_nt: TGTGCCAGCAGCTTAGCGGGGGGGCAGGAGACCCAGTACTTC; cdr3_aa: CASSLAGGQETQYF
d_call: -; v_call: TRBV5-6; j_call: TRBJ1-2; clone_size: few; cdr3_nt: TGTGCCAGCAGCTTGTGGGAGGGGCCAGCGGATGGCTACACCTTC; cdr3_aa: CASSLWEGPADGYTF
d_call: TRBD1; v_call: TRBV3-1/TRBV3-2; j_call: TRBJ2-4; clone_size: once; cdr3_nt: TGTGCCAGCAGCCCGGACAGGGTGGACAAAAACATTCAGTACTTC; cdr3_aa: CASSPDRVDKNIQYF
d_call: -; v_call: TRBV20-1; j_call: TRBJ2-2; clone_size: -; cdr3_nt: TGCAGTGCTAGTTTACTAGGACTCGAGAACACCGGGGAGCTGTTTTTT; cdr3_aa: CSASLLGLENTGELFF
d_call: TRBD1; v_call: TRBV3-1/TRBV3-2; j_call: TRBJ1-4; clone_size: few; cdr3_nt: TGTGCCACCAGCACCGGGACAGGAAGTGAAAAACTGTTTTTT; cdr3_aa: CATSTGTGSEKLFF
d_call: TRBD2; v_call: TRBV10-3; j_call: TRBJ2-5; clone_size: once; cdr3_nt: TGTGCCATCAGAGAGAGCGGGGGGGAAGAGACCCAGTACTTC; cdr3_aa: CAIRESGGEETQYF
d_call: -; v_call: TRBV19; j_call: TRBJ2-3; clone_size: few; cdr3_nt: TGTGCCAGTAGGCCAGGGGCTATAAGCACAGATACGCAGTATTTT; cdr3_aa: CASRPGAISTDTQYF
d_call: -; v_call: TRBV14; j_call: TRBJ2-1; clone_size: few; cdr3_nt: TGTGCCAGCAGCCAGGAGGGACCCCTCGGGGAGCAGTTCTTC; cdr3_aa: CASSQEGPLGEQFF
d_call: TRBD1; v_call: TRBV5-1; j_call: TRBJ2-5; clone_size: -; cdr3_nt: TGCGCCAGCAGCTCTGGGGGGACAGGGAGTGAGACCCAGTACTTC; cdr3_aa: CASSSGGTGSETQYF
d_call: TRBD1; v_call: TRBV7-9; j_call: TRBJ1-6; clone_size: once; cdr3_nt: TGTGCCAGCAGCGCAGACTCCGGGACAGGACATCGGGGGGCCCTCCACTTT; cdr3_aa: CASSADSGTGHRGALHF
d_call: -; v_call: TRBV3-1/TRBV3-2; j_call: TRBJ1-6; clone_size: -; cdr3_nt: TGTGCCAGCAGCCAAGCCCGGGTAGATTCACCCCTCCACTTT; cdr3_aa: CASSQARVDSPLHF
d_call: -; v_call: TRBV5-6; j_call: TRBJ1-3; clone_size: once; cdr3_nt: TGTGCCAGCAGCTCCACAGTCTCTGGAAACACCATATATTTT; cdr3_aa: CASSSTVSGNTIYF
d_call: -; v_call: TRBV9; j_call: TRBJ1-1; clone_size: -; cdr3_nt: TGTGCCAGCAGCCCACCTACAGGGTACACTGAAGCTTTCTTT; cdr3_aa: CASSPPTGYTEAFF
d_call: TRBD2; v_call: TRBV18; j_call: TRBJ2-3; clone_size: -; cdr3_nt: TGTGCCAGCTCACCAAACCCTAGCGGGGATGGAGATACGCAGTATTTT; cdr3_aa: CASSPNPSGDGDTQYF
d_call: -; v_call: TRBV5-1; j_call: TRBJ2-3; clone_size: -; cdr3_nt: TGCGCCAGCAGCTTGCGGGACACAAGCACAGATACGCAGTATTTT; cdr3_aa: CASSLRDTSTDTQYF
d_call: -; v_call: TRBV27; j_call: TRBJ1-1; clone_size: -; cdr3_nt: TGTGCCAGCAGTCCAGGGAATAGGAACACTGAAGCTTTCTTT; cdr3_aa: CASSPGNRNTEAFF